This is a list of T cell receptor beta chains from one sample in a study of shared clonotypes between healthy human individuals. TCRdb's table, derived via immunoSEQ multiplex PCR, lists solely in-frame clones and lacks some. Among about 2.1 million clones listed, 85% to 95% were seen once. The sequencing input was naive CD8+ T cells from PBMCs. All receptors derive from a man between 18 and 29 years old in good health. Some clones in this sample may be carry-over from other donors' samples. Each CDR3 is given with its conserved first and last residue. A D gene is named only where the DNA matches it firmly. A row's size may be missing; if present it is once, few, many or a size class.

.,.,TRBJ2-3,TRBV27,CASFRSEADTQYF,TGTGCCAGTTTTCGTAGCGAGGCAGATACGCAGTATTTT
TRBD2,.,TRBJ2-7,TRBV27,CASSRGVGLAIYEQYF,TGTGCCAGCAGTCGGGGGGTGGGACTAGCAATTTACGAGCAGTACTTC
.,.,TRBJ1-4,TRBV5-4,CASSSEQGNEKLFF,TGTGCCAGCAGCTCAGAACAGGGAAATGAAAAACTGTTTTTT
TRBD1,.,TRBJ2-1,TRBV29-1,CSARTGGRYNEQFF,TGCAGCGCACGGACAGGGGGCAGGTACAATGAGCAGTTCTTC
.,.,TRBJ1-1,TRBV27,CAIGRPGSEAFF,TGTGCCATCGGGCGTCCCGGTAGTGAAGCTTTCTTT
.,.,TRBJ1-1,TRBV5-1,CASSPKRQGPYTEAFF,TGCGCCAGCAGCCCAAAGCGCCAGGGCCCATACACTGAAGCTTTCTTT
.,.,TRBJ2-3,TRBV28,CASSLPPRGTEVDTQYF,TGTGCCAGCAGTTTGCCCCCCCGGGGGACGGAGGTGGATACGCAGTATTTT
TRBD2,.,TRBJ2-3,TRBV27,CASSDQAGAPDTQYF,TGTGCCAGCAGCGACCAAGCGGGAGCCCCAGATACGCAGTATTTT
.,.,TRBJ1-4,TRBV7-2,CASSLTGIDSEGEKLFF,TGTGCCAGCAGCTTAACGGGGATCGACAGCGAGGGTGAAAAACTGTTTTTT
.,.,TRBJ2-1,TRBV27,CASSSVRSTYNEQFF,TGTGCCAGCAGTTCTGTTCGGAGCACCTACAATGAGCAGTTCTTC
.,.,TRBJ2-2,TRBV9,CASSVGGTPGELFF,TGTGCCAGCAGCGTAGGGGGGACCCCCGGGGAGCTGTTTTTT
TRBD2,once,TRBJ2-5,TRBV19,CASSMIAGSEETQYF,TGTGCCAGTAGTATGATAGCGGGAAGCGAAGAGACCCAGTACTTC
.,once,TRBJ1-2,TRBV5-6,CASSLGSNLPYTF,TGTGCCAGCAGCTTGGGCAGTAACTTACCCTACACCTTC
.,.,TRBJ1-1,TRBV14,CASSKLRMTEAFF,TGTGCCAGCAGTAAGCTTAGGATGACTGAAGCTTTCTTT
.,.,TRBJ2-1,TRBV5-4,CASSFNLYEQFF,TGTGCCAGCAGCTTTAATCTTTACGAGCAGTTCTTC
.,.,TRBJ2-5,TRBV4-1,CASSQARIETQYF,TGCGCCAGCAGCCAAGCGCGCATAGAGACCCAGTACTTC
.,.,TRBJ2-3,TRBV9,CASSPLSGSSTDTQYF,TGTGCCAGCAGCCCATTATCAGGGTCTAGCACAGATACGCAGTATTTT
.,.,TRBJ2-7,TRBV5-4,CASSPRDGYEQYF,TGTGCCAGCAGCCCCCGGGACGGATACGAGCAGTACTTC
TRBD1,.,TRBJ2-1,TRBV30,CAWSVQWSGGEYNEQFF,TGTGCCTGGAGTGTACAATGGTCAGGGGGCGAGTACAATGAGCAGTTCTTC
TRBD2,.,TRBJ2-1,TRBV30,CAWSVLAGRYLSYNEQFF,TGTGCCTGGAGTGTACTAGCGGGGCGTTATCTCTCCTACAATGAGCAGTTCTTC
.,few,TRBJ1-1,TRBV27,CASLGHLNTEAFF,TGTGCCAGCTTGGGACACCTGAACACTGAAGCTTTCTTT
.,.,TRBJ1-4,TRBV27,CASRTRGASYIATNEKLFF,TGTGCCAGCAGGACTCGTGGGGCGAGTTATATTGCAACTAATGAAAAACTGTTTTTT
.,few,TRBJ1-1,TRBV29-1,CSVDRPGANTEAFF,TGCAGCGTTGACCGTCCAGGGGCGAACACTGAAGCTTTCTTT
.,.,TRBJ1-3,TRBV5-4,CASSRMNPAGNTIYF,TGTGCCAGCAGCCGGATGAACCCAGCGGGAAACACCATATATTTT
TRBD1,.,TRBJ2-7,TRBV27,CASSLRQGLGGQYF,TGTGCCAGCAGTCTGAGACAGGGATTGGGCGGGCAGTACTTC
.,.,TRBJ2-3,TRBV15,CATSRDLRGTSTDTQYF,TGTGCCACCAGCAGAGATCTACGGGGTACTAGCACAGATACGCAGTATTTT
.,.,TRBJ1-4,TRBV7-9,CASSHVATNEKLFF,TGTGCCAGCAGTCACGTTGCAACTAATGAAAAACTGTTTTTT
.,.,TRBJ1-4,TRBV2,CASSEMDRQEKLFF,TGTGCCAGCAGTGAAATGGACCGGCAGGAAAAACTGTTTTTT
.,.,TRBJ1-3,TRBV9,CASSPSWVSNSGNTIYF,TGTGCCAGCAGCCCGAGTTGGGTGAGCAACTCTGGAAACACCATATATTTT
.,.,TRBJ2-1,TRBV6-5,CASSYSIGAYNEQFF,TGTGCCAGCAGTTACTCAATCGGTGCCTACAATGAGCAGTTCTTC
.,.,TRBJ2-1,TRBV28,CAVGEEEFF,TGTGCCGTCGGGGAAGAGGAGTTCTTC
.,.,TRBJ2-2,TRBV4-1,CASSQVRSNTGELFF,TGCGCCAGCAGCCAAGTTAGATCGAACACCGGGGAGCTGTTTTTT
.,.,TRBJ2-7,TRBV7-9,CAVGGRRVIEQYF,TGTGCGGTGGGGGGCCGAAGAGTCATCGAGCAGTACTTC
.,.,TRBJ1-2,TRBV27,CASSSLLRAGGDGYTF,TGTGCCAGCAGTTCCCTCCTAAGGGCAGGCGGGGATGGCTACACCTTC
TRBD2,.,TRBJ2-3,TRBV9,CASSTGTSGSTDTQYF,TGTGCCAGCAGCACAGGGACTAGCGGGAGCACAGATACGCAGTATTTT
.,once,TRBJ1-1,TRBV19,CASSMGRTEAFF,TGTGCCAGTAGTATGGGGAGGACCGAAGCTTTCTTT
.,.,TRBJ2-5,TRBV6-5,CASMISGEAGDQYF,TGTGCCAGCATGATCTCCGGCGAGGCGGGTGACCAGTACTTC